The next 9 T cell receptor beta chains were all read from a single sample in a study of cytomegalovirus exposure and HLA in healthy donors. In the PCR, 60 Vbeta and 13 Jbeta primers were used. Assay used: immunoSEQ multiplex PCR; TCRdb lists only in-frame clones, some missing. The data contain 90,000 to 120,000 clones, about 80% of them singletons. Sequenced sample: PBMCs. These receptor sequences come from a young woman in good health and CMV-seropositive.

The rearrangement joins TRBV5-1 to TRBJ1-1, with TRBD1 identical over 7 bases. This CDR3 region has 14 residues. Germline values: CDR1 SGHRS, CDR2 YFSETQ. V shed 4 bases, J shed 1 base, and the junction held 4 bases outside the gene matches. CDR3 sequence reads: CASSQGGRNTEAFF. The DNA of the CDR3 is TGCGCCAGCAGCCAGGGGGGCAGGAACACTGAAGCTTTCTTT.

This rearrangement joins TRBV30 to TRBJ2-3; 11 bases align to TRBD2. V was pared by 0 bases and J by 4 bases, with 6 bases of the junction left unmatched. There are 16 residues in the CDR3. The germline CDR1 and CDR2 sequences are GTSNPN and SVGIG (reference sequence). CDR3 in DNA: TGTGCCTGGAGTGTACTTAGCGGGAGGGTCCCAGATACGCAGTATTTT. Amino acid sequence: CAWSVLSGRVPDTQYF.

This clone came up once. This chain links TRBV7-9 with TRBJ2-3; TRBD2 agrees at 9 bases. CDR3 length: 16 amino acids. The ends lost 1 base at V and 7 bases at J; junction bases unmatched: 9. Germline lookup yields CDR1 SEHNR and CDR2 FQNEAQ (reference sequence). The CDR3 DNA is TGTGCCAGCAGCTTAGAATTAGCGGGAGTACCCAATACGCAGTATTTT. Protein sequence: CASSLELAGVPNTQYF. Full variable domain (outside the CDR3, taken from reference TRBV7-9 and TRBJ2-3): DTGVSQNPRHKITKRGQNVTFRCDPISEHNRLYWYRQTLGQGPEFLTYFQNEAQLEKSRLLSDRFSAERPKGSFSTLEIQRTEQGDSAMYLCASSLELAGVPNTQYFGPGTRLTVL.

In the case of this clone: Different DNA sequences within this sample yield the same CDR3. The rearrangement joins TRBV11-2 to TRBJ1-1, with D hard to call. Between the trimmed V and J ends, which lost 0 bases and 1 base, there was a span of 6 bases. The CDR3 sequence is 14 residues long. The germline V gene has CDR1 SGHAT and CDR2 FQNNGV. CDR3 DNA sequence: TGTGCCAGCAGCTTAGACCCAGGGAACACTGAAGCTTTCTTT. Protein product: CASSLDPGNTEAFF.

The genes are TRBV9 and TRBJ1-1; the match to TRBD1 covers 11 bases. CDR3 length equals 14 residues. The V segment lost 0 bases and the J segment 10 bases; nucleotides outside the gene matches: 5. CDR1 is SGDLS and CDR2 is YYNGEE in the germline V gene. The CDR3 here is CASSVGGTGGVAFF. CDR3 sequence (DNA): TGTGCCAGCAGCGTAGGAGGGACAGGGGGAGTAGCTTTCTTT.

The CDR3 loop is CASSYGSPSGANVLTF. CDR3 sequence (DNA): TGTGCCAGCAGTTATGGCAGTCCCTCTGGGGCCAACGTCCTGACTTTC. The chain employs TRBV27 and TRBJ2-6; D ambiguous. The V gene lost 4 bases and the J gene lost 0 bases, with 10 bases spanning the gap. The CDR3 has 16 amino acids. Germline loops: CDR1 MNHEY, CDR2 SMNVEV (reference sequence).

V is TRBV5-6 and J is TRBJ2-1; 13 nucleotides align to TRBD2. J lost 8 bases, V lost 4 bases, and 9 bases had no gene match. Germline V gene lookup returns CDR1 SGHDT and CDR2 YYEEEE. The CDR3 totals 16 residues. The DNA of the CDR3 is TGTGCCAGCAGCGACTACACTAGCGGGAGGGGCGATGAGCAGTTCTTC. Protein: CASSDYTSGRGDEQFF.

The chain is built from TRBV30 and TRBJ1-4; D is possibly TRBD1 (6 bases). The length of the CDR3 is 15 residues. Germline CDR1 is GTSNPN and CDR2 is SVGIG (reference sequence). V shed 0 bases and J shed 8 bases, with 16 bases lying between them. CDR3 nucleotides: TGTGCCTGGAGTGTAAACCGGGGGGCGGAGGAAAAACTGTTTTTT. Protein product: CAWSVNRGAEEKLFF.

V gene TRBV6-1 combines with J gene TRBJ1-5; 9 bases are a match to TRBD1. This CDR3 region has 13 residues. V trimming: 8 bases; J trimming: 4 bases; junction bases outside the gene matches: 3. Looked up from germline, CDR1 is MNHNS and CDR2 is SASEGT. The CDR3 DNA follows: TGTGCCAGCGCAGGACAGGGGAATCAGCCCCAGCATTTT. It specifies CASAGQGNQPQHF.